This TCR beta chain was identified in a study of cytomegalovirus exposure and HLA in healthy donors. Vbeta (60) and Jbeta (13) primers were used in the PCR. Using immunoSEQ multiplex PCR, the repertoire was profiled, and TCRdb retains in-frame clones only, with some absent. The table lists 120,000 or so clones, 83% of them singletons. Germline V gene lookup returns CDR1 SGHTA and CDR2 FQGTGA. Unmatched junction bases numbered 19, after V lost 9 bases and J lost 5 bases. This CDR3 is 17 amino acids long. Whereas donors were nominally healthy upon sampling, unrecorded immune exposures were probable. Sequencing used PBMCs. V is TRBV7-3 and J is TRBJ2-1; TRBD2 matches 7 bases. The source of this sequence is a woman aged 40-49 years in good health and CMV-seropositive. Here the CDR3 reads CASSLAPPSGENNEQFF. The CDR3 DNA follows: TGTGCCAGTTCGCTCGCCCCACCTAGCGGAGAAAACAATGAGCAGTTCTTC.